This entry lists 25 T cell receptor beta chains sequenced from one sample in a study of blood T cell repertoires in COVID-19. Repertoires were generated with immunoSEQ multiplex PCR, while TCRdb's copy carries only in-frame clones and drops some. The sample holds about 140,000 clones, 84% seen once. Sequenced sample: peripheral blood. The receptors stem from a human donor in a cohort sampled during active COVID-19.

The table lists this clone with a few counts. CDR3 amino acids: CASSAGTGRGSTEAFF. CDR3 coding DNA: TGTGCCAGCAGCGCCGGGACAGGGAGAGGTAGTACTGAAGCTTTCTTT. The chain carries TRBV7-2 and TRBJ1-1, with TRBD1 matching over 9 bases. CDR3 length: 16 residues. Looked up from germline, CDR1 is SGHTA and CDR2 is FQGNSA. The V segment lost 5 bases and the J segment 5 bases; nucleotides outside the gene matches: 12.

The chain combines TRBV24-1 with TRBJ2-3; 7 bases map to TRBD1. With V trimmed by 9 bases and J by 5 bases, 19 bases remained unmatched. This CDR3 spans 17 amino acids. Germline V gene data show CDR1 as KGHDR and CDR2 as SFDVKD. The CDR3 sequence is CATESKAGTVHGDTQYF. DNA of the CDR3: TGTGCCACCGAGAGCAAAGCCGGGACAGTCCATGGAGATACGCAGTATTTT.

J is TRBJ2-7 and V is TRBV3-1 (or the pseudogene TRBV3-2); D might be TRBD2 (7 bases). The CDR3 totals 17 residues. Germline CDR1 reads LGHDT; CDR2 reads YNNKEL (reference sequence). The V gene lost 4 bases and the J gene lost 7 bases, with 26 bases spanning the gap. In nucleotides, the CDR3 is TGTGCCAGCAGCCCTCTAGTCTTTGGGGGGGCCCGACGGGAGCAGTACTTC. Residues: CASSPLVFGGARREQYF.

The chain links TRBV3-1 (or the pseudogene TRBV3-2) to TRBJ2-2, with 12 bases aligning to TRBD2. The germline CDR1 and CDR2 sequences are LGHDT and YNNKEL (reference sequence). The V gene end was trimmed by 1 base and the J gene end by 0 bases; junction bases not matched to a gene: 3. This CDR3 region has 18 residues. The CDR3 DNA reads as TGTGCCAGCAGCCAAGGACTAGCGGGAGCCGCGAACACCGGGGAGCTGTTTTTT. It yields the protein CASSQGLAGAANTGELFF.

The V gene is TRBV7-3, the J gene TRBJ2-2; 14 bases are shared with TRBD2. The junction had 2 bases not matched to a gene; V was cut back by 5 bases and J by 6 bases. There are 15 residues in the CDR3. CDR1 SGHTA and CDR2 FQGTGA come from the germline V gene. CDR3 loop: CASSMGLAGAGELFF. The CDR3 DNA is TGTGCCAGCAGCATGGGACTAGCGGGAGCCGGGGAGCTGTTTTTT.

This chain links TRBV5-4 with TRBJ1-1, with TRBD1 identical over 10 bases. The V and J ends lost 5 bases and 2 bases, in that order; junction bases with no gene match: 6. Germline-derived CDR1 and CDR2 are SGHNT and YYREEE (reference sequence). This CDR3 is 15 amino acids long. The CDR3 DNA follows: TGTGCCAGCAGGCCGACAGGGGGCGGAAACACTGAAGCTTTCTTT. It codes for CASRPTGGGNTEAFF.

The chain is built from TRBV7-3 and TRBJ1-1, with a possible D match to TRBD1 (5 bases). V was cut by 5 bases and J by 1 base, with 14 bases left in between. This CDR3 region has 15 residues. From germline, CDR1 is SGHTA and CDR2 FQGTGA. DNA of the CDR3: TGTGCCAGCAGCCCTTCAGGAGGGGAGAACACTGAAGCTTTCTTT. This translates into CASSPSGGENTEAFF.

The V and J genes are TRBV4-1 and TRBJ2-2; 13 bases agree with TRBD2. The CDR3 consists of 20 residues. The germline V gene encodes CDR1 MGHRA and CDR2 YSYEKL. V was pared by 1 base and J by 2 bases, with 10 bases of the junction left unmatched. In nucleotides, the CDR3 is TGCGCCAGCAGCCAAGGCCAGGGACTAGCGGGGAGTTACAACACCGGGGAGCTGTTTTTT. Translation gives CASSQGQGLAGSYNTGELFF.

This clone was recorded only once. The chain is built from TRBV3-1 (or the pseudogene TRBV3-2) and TRBJ1-5; possibly TRBD1 for D (6 bases). The CDR3 has 16 residues. V was trimmed by 5 bases and J by 0 bases, leaving 14 bases between them. The V gene's germline CDR1 is LGHDT and CDR2 YNNKEL (reference sequence). The DNA of the CDR3 is TGTGCCAGCAGCTTCCACAGGGTTTATAGCAATCAGCCCCAGCATTTT. It is translated as CASSFHRVYSNQPQHF.

This clone is a singleton in its sample. CDR3 DNA: TGTGCCAGCAAGGGGGGTCTAGCGGGACGGAACACCGGGGAGCTGTTTTTT. Translated, it gives CASKGGLAGRNTGELFF. The chain uses TRBV2 and TRBJ2-2, with 9 bases matching TRBD2. J lost 1 base, V lost 7 bases, and 10 bases had no gene match. The CDR3 loop spans 17 amino acids. In germline, CDR1 is SNHLY, CDR2 FYNNEI.

The chain carries TRBV27 and TRBJ1-1, with D possibly TRBD1 on 5 matching bases. The V end lost 3 bases, the J end lost 4 bases, and 12 bases lay between the germline ends. The germline gives CDR1 MNHEY, CDR2 SMNVEV (reference sequence). The CDR3 loop spans 14 amino acids. The CDR3 here is CASSFFLGGTEAFF. CDR3 DNA sequence: TGTGCCAGCAGTTTCTTCTTGGGGGGCACTGAAGCTTTCTTT.

The V call is TRBV19, the J call TRBJ1-1, with no clear D. CDR3 length: 12 residues. Per the germline V gene, CDR1 is LNHDA and CDR2 is SQIVND (reference sequence). V lost 1 base and J lost 9, with 9 bases in between. The DNA for the CDR3 is TGTGCCAGTAGTATAGGAGGATCCCAAGCTTTCTTT. It encodes CASSIGGSQAFF.

The rearrangement uses TRBV12-3 or TRBV12-4 and TRBJ2-1; D ambiguous. The CDR3 has 11 residues. V lost 4 bases to trimming and J lost 7 bases, with 5 bases between them. CDR3 nucleotides: TGTGCCAGCAGTTACTCGAATGAGCAGTTCTTC. Its protein product is CASSYSNEQFF.

In its sample, this clone was seen once. This sequence joins TRBV7-8 and TRBJ2-3, with D possibly matching TRBD1 (5 bases). V gave up 0 bases and J gave up 2 bases, with 9 bases separating them. The CDR3 has 15 amino acids. Per the germline V gene, CDR1 is SGHVS and CDR2 is FQNEAQ. The CDR3: CASSLAAGFTDTQYF. CDR3 coding DNA: TGTGCCAGCAGCTTAGCGGCAGGGTTCACAGATACGCAGTATTTT.

The chain carries TRBV5-1 and TRBJ2-4; 9 bases map to TRBD1. CDR1 is SGHRS and CDR2 is YFSETQ in the germline V gene. Germline trimming cut 0 bases from V and 6 bases from J; bases unmatched to any gene: 4. The CDR3 extends over 15 amino acids. CDR3 sequence (DNA): TGCGCCAGCAGCTTGGAGGGACAGGGTACAAACATTCAGTACTTC. It codes for CASSLEGQGTNIQYF. Filled out from reference TRBV5-1 and TRBJ2-4, the complete variable domain reads KAGVTQTPRYLIKTRGQQVTLSCSPISGHRSVSWYQQTPGQGLQFLFEYFSETQRNKGNFPGRFSGRQFSNSRSEMNVSTLELGDSALYLCASSLEGQGTNIQYFGAGTRLSVL.

The chain uses TRBV6-5 and TRBJ2-2, with D possibly TRBD1 on 5 matching bases. The CDR3 length is 13 residues. The V and J ends lost 0 bases and 8 bases respectively, with 7 bases between them. CDR1 MNHEY and CDR2 SVGAGI come from the germline V gene. CDR3 DNA sequence: TGTGCCAGCAGTTACTCAGGGGTAGGGGAGCTGTTTTTT. It encodes CASSYSGVGELFF.

This clone has only one observation. The rearrangement links TRBV19 to TRBJ2-1, with 13 nucleotides matching TRBD2. Unmatched junction bases numbered 4, after V lost 4 bases and J lost 7 bases. The germline V gene has CDR1 LNHDA and CDR2 SQIVND (reference sequence). This CDR3 contains 15 residues. As DNA, the CDR3 is TGTGCCAGTAGTACCGGGACTAGCGGGGTTAATGAGCAGTTCTTC. It codes for CASSTGTSGVNEQFF.

The CDR3 sequence is CASSPRPGGNTGELFF. The CDR3 coding sequence is TGTGCCAGCAGTCCCCGACCAGGGGGAAACACCGGGGAGCTGTTTTTT. J is TRBJ2-2 and V is TRBV28, with TRBD1 matching 7 bases. The length of the CDR3 is 16 residues. With V trimmed by 5 bases and J by 2 bases, 8 bases remained unmatched. Germline V gene sequence: CDR1 MDHEN, CDR2 SYDVKM.

This chain connects TRBV3-1 (or the pseudogene TRBV3-2) to TRBJ2-7, with 8 bases that match TRBD1. Looked up from germline, CDR1 is LGHDT and CDR2 is YNNKEL (reference sequence). This CDR3 is built from 15 residues. Trimming removed 4 bases from V and 4 bases from J; junction bases left unmatched: 9. The CDR3 loop reads CASSPGPGQAYEQYF. The CDR3 DNA follows: TGTGCCAGCAGCCCAGGGCCGGGACAGGCTTACGAGCAGTACTTC.

The chain combines TRBV30 with TRBJ2-1; 8 bases line up with TRBD2. J gave up 9 bases and V 1 base, and 11 bases lay outside the gene matches. Per the germline V gene, CDR1 is GTSNPN and CDR2 is SVGIG (reference sequence). The CDR3 totals 15 residues. DNA of the CDR3: TGTGCCTGGAGTGCTGACCGGGGGGGCCCTGGTGAGCAGTTCTTC. This translates into CAWSADRGGPGEQFF. Full variable domain (outside the CDR3, taken from reference TRBV30 and TRBJ2-1): SQTIHQWPATLVQPVGSPLSLECTVEGTSNPNLYWYRQAAGRGLQLLFYSVGIGQISSEVPQNLSASRPQDRQFILSSKKLLLSDSGFYLCAWSADRGGPGEQFFGPGTRLTVL.

The V and J genes are TRBV29-1 and TRBJ2-6, with 8 positions matching TRBD2. The V and J ends lost 3 bases and 0 bases, in that order; junction bases with no gene match: 7. The length of the CDR3 is 17 residues. Per the germline V gene, CDR1 is SQVTM and CDR2 is ANQGSEA. CDR3 residues: CSVDGGAGSSGANVLTF. The CDR3 DNA is TGCAGCGTTGACGGGGGGGCAGGGTCCTCTGGGGCCAACGTCCTGACTTTC.

The chain combines TRBV5-1 with TRBJ2-3; possibly TRBD2 for D (5 bases). Trimming took 4 bases from V and 8 from J, leaving 11 bases between them. This CDR3 contains 12 residues. Germline V gene data show CDR1 as SGHRS and CDR2 as YFSETQ. CDR3 amino acids: CASSPTSGTQYF. CDR3 coding DNA: TGCGCCAGCAGCCCGACCAGCGGTACGCAGTATTTT.

The chain recombines TRBV5-1 with TRBJ2-7; 8 nucleotides align to TRBD2. Losses at the gene ends were 1 base for V and 2 bases for J; bases not matched to a gene: 11. CDR3 length: 17 amino acids. Germline assignment: CDR1 SGHRS and CDR2 YFSETQ. The CDR3 protein is CASSLFRGAGAAYEQYF. DNA of the CDR3: TGCGCCAGCAGCTTGTTTAGAGGAGCGGGGGCCGCCTACGAGCAGTACTTC. The variable domain in full, completed from reference TRBV5-1 and TRBJ2-7, reads KAGVTQTPRYLIKTRGQQVTLSCSPISGHRSVSWYQQTPGQGLQFLFEYFSETQRNKGNFPGRFSGRQFSNSRSEMNVSTLELGDSALYLCASSLFRGAGAAYEQYFGPGTRLTVT.

This rearrangement joins TRBV18 to TRBJ1-4; the match to TRBD1 covers 7 bases. From germline, CDR1 is KGHSH and CDR2 LQKENI. V lost 2 bases to trimming and J lost 5 bases; unmatched junction nucleotides: 5. This CDR3 is 15 amino acids long. CDR3 DNA sequence: TGTGCCAGCTCACCAGACGGACAGGCGAATGAAAAACTGTTTTTT. Translated: CASSPDGQANEKLFF.

This clone has only one observation. The rearrangement uses TRBV4-2 and TRBJ1-3; TRBD1 agrees at 9 bases. Germline CDR1 and CDR2: LGHNA and YNFKEQ. V dropped 1 base and J dropped 5; count of bases not matched to a gene: 3. CDR3 length: 15 residues. The CDR3 DNA sequence: TGTGCCAGCAGCCAAGGGACAGGGGAGAGAAACACCATATATTTT. Protein sequence: CASSQGTGERNTIYF.